This T cell receptor beta chain originates from a study of identical twins. Germline loops: CDR1 MDHEN, CDR2 SYDVKM. The CDR3 is 15 residues long. V shed 7 bases and J shed 1 base, with 13 bases lying between them. A universal primer site came from template switching; cDNA carried unique molecular identifiers. TCRdb re-analysed the 5' RACE reads in MiXCR, keeping a single row per CDR3 protein. In the table there are about 890,000 distinct CDR3 sequences, approximately 13% of which are singletons. As to this clonotype: Its antigen is still unknown.

General study results and limits: Analyses based on zero insertions could be partly confounded by invariant MAIT and iNKT cells. Cord blood beta clonotypes that were abundant carried fewer insertions, and memory repertoires showed no such trend. Low generation-probability sequences were in excess among twin-shared out-of-frame alpha sequences.

Another study also made use of these data, one on yellow fever vaccine responses in identical twins.

J is TRBJ2-2 and V is TRBV28; possible D gene TRBD2, 6 bases. Input material: PBMCs. The receptor comes from a young woman in good health. CDR3 in DNA: TGTGCCAGCACCCCCCTGGGGGGGAACACCGGGGAGCTGTTTTTT. Its translation: CASTPLGGNTGELFF.